This TCR beta chain was captured in a study of CD8 T cells in ankylosing spondylitis. This clonotype was seen repeatedly, ten times or more. Antigen unknown. J gave up 1 base and V 4 bases, and 2 bases lay outside the gene matches. The V gene's germline CDR1 is SGDLS and CDR2 YYNGEE. This CDR3 contains 15 residues. TCRdb analysed the 5' RACE reads with MiXCR anew, one entry per CDR3 protein. The sample has tens of thousands of distinct CDR3 sequences, about 3% seen once. Study-level findings and limits: As reported, disease-linked clones showed significant enrichment in matched ankylosing spondylitis synovial fluid. Researchers report that disease-linked clones proved CD8+ and relatively rare in peripheral blood.

The receptor was isolated from a male donor with ankylosing spondylitis or in good health (not recorded which). Sequencing was done on a sample of blood, either unsorted or a sorted T cell fraction (not recorded which). The rearrangement uses TRBV9 and TRBJ2-1, with TRBD2 identical over 10 bases. For the CDR3, the DNA is TGTGCCAGCAGCCCAGCGGGGGGGTCCTACAATGAGCAGTTCTTC. It yields the protein CASSPAGGSYNEQFF.